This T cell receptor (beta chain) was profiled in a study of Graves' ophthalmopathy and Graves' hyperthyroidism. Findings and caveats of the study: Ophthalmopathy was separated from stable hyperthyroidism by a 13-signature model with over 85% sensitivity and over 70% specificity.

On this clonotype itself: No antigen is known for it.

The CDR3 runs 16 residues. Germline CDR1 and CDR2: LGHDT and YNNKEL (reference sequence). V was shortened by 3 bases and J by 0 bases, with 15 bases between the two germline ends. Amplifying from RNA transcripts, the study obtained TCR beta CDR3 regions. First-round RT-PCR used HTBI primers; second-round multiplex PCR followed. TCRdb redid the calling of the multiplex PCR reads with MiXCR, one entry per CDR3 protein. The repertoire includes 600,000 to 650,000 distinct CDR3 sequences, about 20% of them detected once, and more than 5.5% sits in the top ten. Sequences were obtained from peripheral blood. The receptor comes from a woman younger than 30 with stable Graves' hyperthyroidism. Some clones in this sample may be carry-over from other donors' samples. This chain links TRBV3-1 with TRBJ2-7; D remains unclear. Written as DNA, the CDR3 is TGTGCCAGCAGCCAGACGCAGCTGGGCTCCTCCTACGAGCAGTACTTC. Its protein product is CASSQTQLGSSYEQYF.